This T cell receptor (beta chain) was documented in a study of shared T cell receptors in the human thymus. Only in-frame clones appear in the TCRdb table, and some are missing; sequencing was by immunoSEQ multiplex PCR. This repertoire shows hundreds of thousands of clones, over 75% found once; its top ten account for roughly 0.0094%. CDR1 SNHLY and CDR2 FYNNEI come from the germline V gene. The CDR3 spans 14 residues. V shed 6 bases and J 5 bases; nucleotides not matched to a gene: 5. This sample was also put to use in a study of human thymus T cells. This second report adds: Corrective cardiac surgery supplied the resected thymus tissue. What related research reported was that thymic repertoires overlapped highly among unrelated individuals.

The sequenced sample consisted of thymocytes. The clonotype was recovered from a boy less than two years old with a congenital heart defect. The V gene is TRBV2, the J gene TRBJ2-7; 12 nucleotides match TRBD2. CDR3 sequence reads: CASSWTSGVHEQYF. CDR3 in DNA: TGTGCCAGCAGCTGGACTAGCGGGGTGCACGAGCAGTACTTC.